Below, 28 T cell receptor beta chains from the same sample are listed, as sequenced in a study of cytomegalovirus exposure and HLA in healthy donors. Primers for the PCR totalled 60 Vbeta and 13 Jbeta. Only in-frame clones appear in the TCRdb table, and some are missing; sequencing was by immunoSEQ multiplex PCR. This table has 150,000 to 200,000 clones, 75% appearing once. The sequencing sample was made of PBMCs. The receptor source for this set is a male donor in good health and CMV-seronegative.

In this sample, this clone turned up a few times. J is TRBJ2-7 and V is TRBV5-6; 8 bases are shared with TRBD1. V dropped 6 bases and J dropped 2; count of bases not matched to a gene: 7. Looked up from germline, CDR1 is SGHDT and CDR2 is YYEEEE. The CDR3 extends over 14 amino acids. The CDR3 nucleotides read TGTGCCAGCACCGTCGACAGGGGCACCTACGAGCAGTACTTC. Encoded protein: CASTVDRGTYEQYF.

This clone was picked up a small number of times. This rearrangement joins TRBV6-1 to TRBJ1-2, with TRBD1 matching 9 bases. The germline CDR1 and CDR2 sequences are MNHNS and SASEGT. The CDR3 contains 14 residues. V shed 6 bases, J shed 3 bases, and the junction held 5 bases outside the gene matches. The DNA for the CDR3 is TGTGCCAGCAGCCTAAGGACAGGGGACTATGGCTACACCTTC. This sequence encodes CASSLRTGDYGYTF.

This clone turned up a few times. V is TRBV21-1 and J is TRBJ1-5; the tabulated D call, TRBD1, remains unverified against the DNA. TRBV21-1 is noted as a pseudogene. The CDR3 extends over 16 amino acids. CDR3 DNA: TGTGCCAGCAGCAAAATCCCTACAGGGTTATGTCAGCCCCAGCATTTT. As protein: CASSKIPTGLCQPQHF.

The J gene is TRBJ1-1, the V gene TRBV19, with D perhaps TRBD1 (5 bases). The CDR3 totals 15 residues. Germline values: CDR1 LNHDA, CDR2 SQIVND (reference sequence). The ends were cut back, 6 bases at V and 3 bases at J, with 17 bases in the middle. The CDR3 is CASSQGEGAHTEAFF. The CDR3 nucleotides read TGTGCCAGTAGCCAAGGGGAGGGTGCACACACTGAAGCTTTCTTT.

The gene calls are TRBV10-3 and TRBJ2-7; D gene unclear. The germline gives CDR1 ENHRY, CDR2 SYGVKD. The CDR3 sequence is 9 residues long. The V and J ends lost 7 bases and 6 bases respectively, with 4 bases between them. As DNA, the CDR3 is TGTGCCATCAATCGCGAGCAGTACTTC. Translated, it gives CAINREQYF.

The chain has TRBV9 and TRBJ1-1; the D gene is possibly TRBD1 (6 bases). The V end lost 1 base, the J end lost 1 base, and 14 bases lay between the germline ends. The length of the CDR3 is 16 residues. CDR1 and CDR2 (germline): SGDLS, YYNGEE. CDR3 region: CASSVIPGGANTEAFF. The CDR3 bases are TGTGCCAGCAGCGTAATTCCCGGGGGGGCGAACACTGAAGCTTTCTTT.

This clone has only a few counts. J is TRBJ2-5 and V is TRBV9, with D possibly being TRBD2 (6 bases). CDR1 is SGDLS and CDR2 is YYNGEE in the germline V gene. V gave up 0 bases and J gave up 2 bases, with 11 bases separating them. The CDR3 length is 15 residues. CDR3 region: CASSVDQRAQETQYF. The CDR3 nucleotides read TGTGCCAGCAGCGTAGACCAGCGGGCACAAGAGACCCAGTACTTC.

This clone was recorded once. The rearrangement links TRBV27 to TRBJ2-4; TRBD1 matches 10 bases. There are 15 residues in the CDR3. The V gene's germline CDR1 is MNHEY and CDR2 SMNVEV (reference sequence). The ends lost 4 bases at V and 6 bases at J; junction bases unmatched: 6. CDR3 in amino acids: CASSSWTGGLNIQYF. Here the CDR3 DNA reads TGTGCCAGCAGTTCGTGGACAGGGGGGTTAAACATTCAGTACTTC.

This clone was seen a single time. The chain uses TRBV19 and TRBJ1-5, with D possibly being TRBD1 (6 bases). The CDR3 runs to 13 residues. V shed 7 bases and J shed 7 bases, with 14 bases lying between them. In germline, CDR1 is LNHDA, CDR2 SQIVND (reference sequence). Here the CDR3 DNA reads TGTGCCAGTAACCCAGGACAGTTGCAGCCCCAGCATTTT. Residues: CASNPGQLQPQHF.

The chain couples TRBV7-9 to TRBJ2-7, with D tentatively TRBD2 (6 bases). The CDR3 runs 14 residues. V lost 0 bases, J lost 5 bases, and 11 bases lay in between. Germline loops: CDR1 SEHNR, CDR2 FQNEAQ (reference sequence). The CDR3: CASSLAPREDEQYF. The CDR3 DNA sequence: TGTGCCAGCAGCTTAGCGCCAAGGGAGGACGAGCAGTACTTC.

A single count supports this clone. The chain combines TRBV5-1 with TRBJ1-5; 7 bases are a match to TRBD1. There are 15 residues in the CDR3. Germline values: CDR1 SGHRS, CDR2 YFSETQ. Trimming removed 2 bases from V and 3 bases from J; junction bases left unmatched: 5. The CDR3 here is CASSLGDSLNQPQHF. The CDR3 bases are TGCGCCAGCAGCTTAGGGGACAGCCTCAATCAGCCCCAGCATTTT.

In DNA form, the CDR3 reads TGTGCCAGCAGCGACACGCGGGGACTGCACGATACGCAGTATTTT. Encoded protein: CASSDTRGLHDTQYF. This chain connects TRBV9 to TRBJ2-3, with a tentative D call TRBD2 (6 bases). This CDR3 has 15 amino acids. Germline lookup yields CDR1 SGDLS and CDR2 YYNGEE. The V and J ends lost 3 bases and 6 bases respectively, with 17 bases between them.

This chain uses TRBV5-1 with TRBJ1-1; perhaps TRBD1 as D (6 bases). Trimming stripped 3 bases from V and 1 base from J, with 16 bases between. CDR1 is SGHRS and CDR2 is YFSETQ in the germline V gene. The CDR3 loop spans 16 amino acids. CDR3 coding DNA: TGCGCCAGCAGCTCTCTTCCAGGGGCGGGGAACACTGAAGCTTTCTTT. It encodes CASSSLPGAGNTEAFF.

The chain carries TRBV7-2 and TRBJ2-1; no firm D call. This CDR3 spans 15 amino acids. Trimming took 4 bases from V and 7 from J, leaving 17 bases between them. Germline V lookup: CDR1 SGHTA, CDR2 FQGNSA. The CDR3 nucleotides read TGTGCCAGCAGCTCCGCGACGGGTGACTTTAATGAGCAGTTCTTC. The encoded protein is CASSSATGDFNEQFF.

This clone has only one observation. The V call is TRBV4-3, the J call TRBJ2-7; no reliable D call. CDR1 and CDR2 (germline): LGHNA, YSLEER. V lost 0 bases to trimming and J lost 5 bases, with 5 bases between them. This CDR3 is built from 12 residues. The CDR3 DNA is TGCGCCAGCAGCCAAGATCGTGACGAGCAGTACTTC. It specifies CASSQDRDEQYF.

The chain couples TRBV4-1 to TRBJ1-2; 9 bases map to TRBD1. The CDR3 totals 15 residues. Germline trimming cut 4 bases from V and 3 bases from J; bases unmatched to any gene: 6. CDR1 and CDR2 from the germline V gene are MGHRA and YSYEKL. The CDR3 sequence is CASSLRTGVDYGYTF. CDR3 in DNA: TGCGCCAGCAGCCTACGGACAGGGGTGGACTATGGCTACACCTTC.

In its sample, this clone was seen a few times. The chain employs TRBV6-6 and TRBJ1-5; 8 bases agree with TRBD1. The V and J ends lost 6 bases and 4 bases, in that order; junction bases with no gene match: 8. CDR3 length: 15 amino acids. The germline V gene encodes CDR1 MNHNY and CDR2 SVGAGI (reference sequence). The CDR3 loop reads CASRDRDRTNQPQHF. CDR3 DNA sequence: TGTGCCAGCAGGGACCGGGACAGGACGAATCAGCCCCAGCATTTT.

This clone showed up just a few times. Just one base apart from a much larger clone, this may be a read error. The CDR3 DNA reads as TGTGCCAGCAGCCACCAGACTGGAGCCGGTGGTACTGAAGCTTTCTTT. This encodes CASSHQTGAGGTEAFF. The chain couples TRBV4-2 to TRBJ1-1, with unresolved D. The germline V gene encodes CDR1 LGHNA and CDR2 YNFKEQ. This CDR3 spans 16 amino acids. V lost 3 bases and J 5 bases, leaving 19 bases between the germline ends.

The V and J genes are TRBV11-3 and TRBJ1-1, with unresolved D. Between the trimmed V and J ends, which lost 5 bases and 1 base, there was a span of 8 bases. CDR3 length: 13 amino acids. The germline V gene encodes CDR1 SGHNT and CDR2 YENEEA. DNA of the CDR3: TGTGCCAGCAGCATTACAGAGAACACTGAAGCTTTCTTT. It specifies CASSITENTEAFF.

Written as DNA, the CDR3 is TGTGCCAGCAGCGCGCCACCAGGGGACATCCGCGGAAACACCATATATTTT. This gives the protein CASSAPPGDIRGNTIYF. The V call is TRBV9, the J call TRBJ1-3, with D possibly matching TRBD1 (6 bases). CDR3 length: 17 residues. Germline values: CDR1 SGDLS, CDR2 YYNGEE. Deletions cut 3 bases from V and 4 bases from J, with 20 bases between.

This clone was seen more than once but under ten times. The chain couples TRBV7-9 to TRBJ1-1, with D possibly being TRBD1 (6 bases). The germline gives CDR1 SEHNR, CDR2 FQNEAQ (reference sequence). The CDR3 is 14 amino acids. Trimming pared 5 bases from V and 0 bases from J, leaving 10 bases between. The CDR3 loop is CASSTWTVNTEAFF. As DNA, the CDR3 is TGTGCCAGCAGCACCTGGACAGTGAACACTGAAGCTTTCTTT. Based on the CDR3 plus reference TRBV7-9 and TRBJ1-1, the full variable domain is DTGVSQNPRHKITKRGQNVTFRCDPISEHNRLYWYRQTLGQGPEFLTYFQNEAQLEKSRLLSDRFSAERPKGSFSTLEIQRTEQGDSAMYLCASSTWTVNTEAFFGQGTRLTVV.

The rearrangement uses TRBV18 and TRBJ2-7; 12 bases are a match to TRBD2. V gave up 3 bases and J gave up 1 base; unmatched junction bases: 4. This CDR3 has 16 amino acids. Germline assignment: CDR1 KGHSH and CDR2 LQKENI. The DNA for the CDR3 is TGTGCCAGCTCACCGGGGACTAGCGGGTTTTCCTACGAGCAGTACTTC. Translating gives CASSPGTSGFSYEQYF.

The chain employs TRBV19 and TRBJ1-1, with unresolved D. This CDR3 contains 15 residues. Trimming cost V 4 bases and J 1 base, with 13 bases left between them. Germline CDR1 is LNHDA and CDR2 is SQIVND (reference sequence). The CDR3 reads CASSKKSSGNTEAFF. The CDR3 bases are TGTGCCAGTAGTAAAAAAAGTTCAGGGAACACTGAAGCTTTCTTT.

The V call is TRBV9, the J call TRBJ1-2, with 9 bases lining up with TRBD1. This CDR3 contains 16 residues. The J segment lost 9 bases and the V segment lost 0 bases, leaving 12 bases of the junction unmatched. The V gene's germline CDR1 is SGDLS and CDR2 YYNGEE. The CDR3 region has the DNA TGTGCCAGCAGCGTAGAACAGGGGGCCGGTTCCGCGAGCTACACCTTC. This codes for CASSVEQGAGSASYTF.

The J gene is TRBJ1-1, the V gene TRBV6-5; TRBD1 matches at 7 bases. Germline loops: CDR1 MNHEY, CDR2 SVGAGI. Trimming removed 7 bases from V and 0 bases from J; junction bases left unmatched: 5. The CDR3 consists of 14 residues. This CDR3 is CASTLGQLNTEAFF. The CDR3 DNA sequence: TGTGCCAGCACCCTGGGACAGCTGAACACTGAAGCTTTCTTT.

The chain employs TRBV2 and TRBJ1-2; D is uncertain. Trimming stripped 0 bases from V and 11 bases from J, with 13 bases between. Per germline, CDR1 SNHLY and CDR2 FYNNEI. The CDR3 length is 13 residues. The CDR3 nucleotides are TGTGCCAGCAGTGAAGCGCTGTTTATACAGTACACCTTC. It codes for CASSEALFIQYTF.

This clone was seen only a few times. V is TRBV5-4 and J is TRBJ1-1, with D hard to call. V was cut by 0 bases and J by 10 bases, with 16 bases left in between. Per the germline V gene, CDR1 is SGHNT and CDR2 is YYREEE (reference sequence). This CDR3 is built from 14 residues. The CDR3, as DNA: TGTGCCAGCAGCTTGGAGTCTAGGGAAGGACTAGCTTTCTTT. It encodes CASSLESREGLAFF. Variable domain in full (rest from reference TRBV5-4 and TRBJ1-1): ETGVTQSPTHLIKTRGQQVTLRCSSQSGHNTVSWYQQALGQGPQFIFQYYREEENGRGNFPPRFSGLQFPNYSSELNVNALELDDSALYLCASSLESREGLAFFGQGTRLTVV.

This clone was observed a few times. The chain links TRBV6-1 to TRBJ1-2; possibly TRBD1 for D (6 bases). V gave up 5 bases and J gave up 5 bases, with 18 bases separating them. CDR3 length: 15 amino acids. Germline CDR1 and CDR2: MNHNS and SASEGT. This chain's CDR3 is CASSFGGPRGYGYTF. In nucleotides, the CDR3 is TGTGCCAGCAGTTTCGGGGGGCCCAGAGGGTATGGCTACACCTTC.